This TCR beta chain emerged from a study of shared clonotypes between healthy human individuals. Regarding the study as a whole: The researchers took only blood, and tissue repertoires probably look different.

In the case of this clone: What it recognizes is unknown.

Positively selected for CCR7, the CD45RO-negative cells used as naive CD8 cells excluded terminally differentiated effector memory CD45RA+ cells. 200 ng DNA, tens of thousands of T cell genomes, went into each sorted-subset replicate PCR. Profiled with immunoSEQ multiplex PCR; TCRdb holds only in-frame clones, not every one. This repertoire shows around 2,000,000 clones, roughly 91% found once; its top ten account for more than 1.5%. The CDR3 consists of 14 residues. V was pared by 5 bases and J by 2 bases, with 11 bases between. CDR1 and CDR2 (germline): PRHDT, FYEKMQ (reference sequence). J is TRBJ2-3 and V is TRBV13; D is possibly TRBD1 (5 bases). The receptor's source is a man in his late teens or twenties in good health. Some clones in this sample may be carry-over from other donors' samples. The sample taken for sequencing was naive CD8+ T cells from PBMCs. CDR3 in amino acids: CASSKQDTTDTQYF. In DNA, the CDR3 is TGTGCCAGCAGCAAACAGGACACCACAGATACGCAGTATTTT.